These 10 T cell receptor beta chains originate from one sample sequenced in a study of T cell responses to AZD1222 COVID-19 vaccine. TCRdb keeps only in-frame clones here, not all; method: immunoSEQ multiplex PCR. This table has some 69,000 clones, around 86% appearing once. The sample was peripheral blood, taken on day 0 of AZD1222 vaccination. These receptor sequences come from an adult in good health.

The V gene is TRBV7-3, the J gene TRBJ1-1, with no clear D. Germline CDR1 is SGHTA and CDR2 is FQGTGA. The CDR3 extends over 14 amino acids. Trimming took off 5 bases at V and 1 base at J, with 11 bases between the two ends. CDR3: CASSVGNGNTEAFF. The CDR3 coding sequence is TGTGCCAGCAGCGTCGGGAATGGGAACACTGAAGCTTTCTTT.

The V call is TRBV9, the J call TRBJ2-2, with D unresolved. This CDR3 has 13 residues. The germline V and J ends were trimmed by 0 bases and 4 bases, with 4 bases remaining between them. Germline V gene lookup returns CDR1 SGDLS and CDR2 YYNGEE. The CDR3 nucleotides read TGTGCCAGCAGCGTAGAGGTCACCGGGGAGCTGTTTTTT. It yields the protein CASSVEVTGELFF. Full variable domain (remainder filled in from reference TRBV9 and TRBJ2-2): DSGVTQTPKHLITATGQRVTLRCSPRSGDLSVYWYQQSLDQGLQFLIQYYNGEERAKGNILERFSAQQFPDLHSELNLSSLELGDSALYFCASSVEVTGELFFGEGSRLTVL.

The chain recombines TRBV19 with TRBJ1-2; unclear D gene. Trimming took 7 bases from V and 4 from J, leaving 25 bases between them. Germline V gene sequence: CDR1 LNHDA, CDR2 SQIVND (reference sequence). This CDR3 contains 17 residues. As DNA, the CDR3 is TGTGCCAGTATGTCGAAGAAAACAGTGAGGTCCTTCTATGGCTACACCTTC. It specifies CASMSKKTVRSFYGYTF.

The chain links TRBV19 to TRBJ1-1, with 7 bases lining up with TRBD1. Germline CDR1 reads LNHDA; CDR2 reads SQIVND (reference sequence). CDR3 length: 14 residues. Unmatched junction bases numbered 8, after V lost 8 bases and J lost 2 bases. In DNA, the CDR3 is TGTGCCAGTCGGACAGGTGGGGCTAACACTGAAGCTTTCTTT. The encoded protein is CASRTGGANTEAFF.

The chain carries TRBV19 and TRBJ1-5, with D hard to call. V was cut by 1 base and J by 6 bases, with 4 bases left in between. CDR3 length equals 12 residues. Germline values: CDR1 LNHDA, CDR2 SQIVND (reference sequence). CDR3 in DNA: TGTGCCAGTAGTATAGGTAGTCAGCCCCAGCATTTT. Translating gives CASSIGSQPQHF.

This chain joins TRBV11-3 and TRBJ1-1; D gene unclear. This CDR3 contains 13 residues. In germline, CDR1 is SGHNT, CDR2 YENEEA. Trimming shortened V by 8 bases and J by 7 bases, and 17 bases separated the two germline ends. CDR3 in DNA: TGTGCCAGCGGGTCCACCTACGCTGGTGAAGCTTTCTTT. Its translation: CASGSTYAGEAFF. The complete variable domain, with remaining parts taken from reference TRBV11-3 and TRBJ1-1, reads EAGVVQSPRYKIIEKKQPVAFWCNPISGHNTLYWYLQNLGQGPELLIRYENEEAVDDSQLPKDRFSAERLKGVDSTLKIQPAELGDSAVYLCASGSTYAGEAFFGQGTRLTVV.

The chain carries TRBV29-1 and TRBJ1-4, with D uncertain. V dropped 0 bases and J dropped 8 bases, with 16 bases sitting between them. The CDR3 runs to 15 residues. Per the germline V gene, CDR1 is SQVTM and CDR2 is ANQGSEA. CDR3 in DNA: TGCAGCGTTGAAGATTCGGAGGTGAAGGACGAAAAACTGTTTTTT. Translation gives CSVEDSEVKDEKLFF.

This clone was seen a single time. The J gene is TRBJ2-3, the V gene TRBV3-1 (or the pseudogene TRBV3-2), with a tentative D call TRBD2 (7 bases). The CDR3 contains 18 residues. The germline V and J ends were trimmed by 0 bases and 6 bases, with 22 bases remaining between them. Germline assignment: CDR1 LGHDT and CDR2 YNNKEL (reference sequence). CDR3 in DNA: TGTGCCAGCAGCCAAGACCTGATGACGGGGGGCGAAAGCGATACGCAGTATTTT. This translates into CASSQDLMTGGESDTQYF.

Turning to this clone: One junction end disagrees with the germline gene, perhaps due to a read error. The CDR3 reads CASSLGDTQPQHF. The CDR3, as DNA: TGTGCTAGCAGCTTAGGGGACACTCAGCCCCAGCATTTT. The V call is TRBV7-7, the J call TRBJ1-5, with D tentatively TRBD1 (6 bases). CDR3 length: 13 amino acids. Germline V CDR1 and CDR2: SSHAT, FNYEAQ (reference sequence). Supplemented by reference TRBV7-7 and TRBJ1-5, the full variable domain reads GAGVSQSPRYKVTKRGQDVTLRCDPISSHATLYWYQQALGQGPEFLTYFNYEAQPDKSGLPSDRFSAERPEGSISTLTIQRTEQRDSAMYRCASSLGDTQPQHFGDGTRLSIL.

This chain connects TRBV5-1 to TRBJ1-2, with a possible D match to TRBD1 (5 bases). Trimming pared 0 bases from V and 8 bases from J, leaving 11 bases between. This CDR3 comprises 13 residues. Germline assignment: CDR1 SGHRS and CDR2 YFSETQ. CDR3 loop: CASSLEGHYGYTF. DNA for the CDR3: TGCGCCAGCAGCTTGGAAGGACATTACGGCTACACCTTC.